The present entry profiles one T cell receptor beta chain with its context. The sample belongs to a study of radiotherapy plus CTLA-4 blockade in lung cancer. In germline, CDR1 is MNHNS, CDR2 SASEGT. The CDR3 has 16 amino acids. Trimming took 0 bases from V and 2 from J, leaving 11 bases between them. Sequenced by immunoSEQ multiplex PCR; TCRdb stores in-frame clones only, minus some. The sample shows 30,000 or so clones, 70% to 80% of them seen only once. This sequence originates from a human donor with non-small cell lung cancer who had stable disease on radiotherapy plus ipilimumab. The sample in question was peripheral blood, obtained from a patient treated with radiotherapy plus ipilimumab. This chain links TRBV6-1 with TRBJ1-3; possible D gene TRBD1, 5 bases. As DNA, the CDR3 is TGTGCCAGCAGTGAAGCGCAGGGCCGGGCTGGAAACACCATATATTTT. Its protein is CASSEAQGRAGNTIYF.